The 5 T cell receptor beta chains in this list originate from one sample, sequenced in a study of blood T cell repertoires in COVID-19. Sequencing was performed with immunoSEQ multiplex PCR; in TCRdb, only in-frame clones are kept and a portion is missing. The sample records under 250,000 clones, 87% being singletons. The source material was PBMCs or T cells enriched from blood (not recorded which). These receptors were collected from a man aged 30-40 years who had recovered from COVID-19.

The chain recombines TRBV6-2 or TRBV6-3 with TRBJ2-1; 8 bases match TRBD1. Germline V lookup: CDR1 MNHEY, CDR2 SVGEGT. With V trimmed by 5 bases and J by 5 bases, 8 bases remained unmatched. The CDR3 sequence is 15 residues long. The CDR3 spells CASSDRDRSNNEQFF. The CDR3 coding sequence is TGTGCCAGCAGTGACCGGGACAGGTCTAACAATGAGCAGTTCTTC.

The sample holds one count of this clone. The chain's CDR3 is CASSLPQGAYEQYF. The CDR3, as DNA: TGTGCCAGCAGTTTACCGCAGGGGGCCTACGAGCAGTACTTC. This sequence joins TRBV28 and TRBJ2-7; 7 nucleotides agree with TRBD1. This CDR3 is 14 amino acids long. The V gene's germline CDR1 is MDHEN and CDR2 SYDVKM. J lost 2 bases, V lost 2 bases, and 3 bases had no gene match. Looking up the rest from reference TRBV28 and TRBJ2-7 gives the full variable domain: DVKVTQSSRYLVKRTGEKVFLECVQDMDHENMFWYRQDPGLGLRLIYFSYDVKMKEKGDIPEGYSVSREKKERFSLILESASTNQTSMYLCASSLPQGAYEQYFGPGTRLTVT.

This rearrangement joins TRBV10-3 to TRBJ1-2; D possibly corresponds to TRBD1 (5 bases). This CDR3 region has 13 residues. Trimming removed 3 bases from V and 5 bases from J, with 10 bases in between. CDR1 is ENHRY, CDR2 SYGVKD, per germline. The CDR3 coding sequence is TGTGCCATCAGTGATGACAGACTTTATGGCTACACCTTC. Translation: CAISDDRLYGYTF.

CDR3 DNA sequence: TGCAGTGCTAGTCTGCGTGTCACTGAAGCTTTCTTT. Protein: CSASLRVTEAFF. The rearrangement links TRBV20-1 to TRBJ1-1; D uncertain. There are 12 residues in the CDR3. CDR1 and CDR2 from the germline V gene are DFQATT and SNEGSKA (reference sequence). V lost 3 bases to trimming and J lost 4 bases, with 9 bases between them.

CDR3 sequence (DNA): TGTGCCATCAGTTATGATCGGGGAAACACCATATATTTT. Translating gives CAISYDRGNTIYF. The rearrangement uses TRBV10-3 and TRBJ1-3, with unresolved D. With 5 bases removed from V and 4 bases from J, the gap between germline ends came to 9 bases. Per germline, CDR1 ENHRY and CDR2 SYGVKD. The CDR3 is made up of 13 amino acids.